This passage covers 30 T cell receptor beta chains from one sample sequenced in a study of T cells in localized non-small cell lung cancer. Repertoires were generated with immunoSEQ multiplex PCR, while TCRdb's copy carries only in-frame clones and drops some. The data hold about 2,300 clones, with approximately 30% observed a single time. The sample here was lung tumor tissue, taken before any cancer treatment. The receptors were gathered from a male donor at least 60 years old with stage II squamous cell lung carcinoma.

The rearrangement joins TRBV9 to TRBJ2-3; D gene unclear. V was clipped by 5 bases and J by 0 bases, with 10 bases between them. The CDR3 runs to 14 residues. Per the germline V gene, CDR1 is SGDLS and CDR2 is YYNGEE. The CDR3 bases are TGTGCCAGCAGTGGACCGTCTAGCACAGATACGCAGTATTTT. This gives the protein CASSGPSSTDTQYF.

This clone was counted between two and nine times. J is TRBJ1-1 and V is TRBV6-8, with a possible D match to TRBD1 (6 bases). This CDR3 is built from 14 residues. V was shortened by 5 bases and J by 8 bases, with 18 bases between the two germline ends. Looked up from germline, CDR1 is MNHGY and CDR2 is SAAAGT. CDR3 coding DNA: TGTGCCAGCAGTCCTCCGGGGGCGCCTAAGGAAGCTTTCTTT. Encoded protein: CASSPPGAPKEAFF.

This rearrangement joins TRBV10-2 to TRBJ1-1; TRBD1 aligns across 9 bases. The CDR3 has 15 residues. V shed 6 bases and J 0 bases; nucleotides not matched to a gene: 5. Germline loops: CDR1 WSHSY, CDR2 SAAADI. The CDR3 reads CASRQGAVMNTEAFF. The CDR3 bases are TGCGCCAGCAGACAGGGGGCGGTTATGAACACTGAAGCTTTCTTT.

This clone turned up a few times. This chain connects TRBV28 to TRBJ1-5; TRBD1 is a possible D gene (6 bases). From germline, CDR1 is MDHEN and CDR2 SYDVKM. The V gene lost 4 bases and the J gene lost 0 bases, with 22 bases spanning the gap. The CDR3 has 19 residues. The chain's CDR3 is CASSSPRDIRDSSNQPQHF. DNA for the CDR3: TGTGCCAGCAGTTCACCCAGGGACATTAGAGACAGTAGCAATCAGCCCCAGCATTTT.

V usage is TRBV6-7 and J usage is TRBJ1-1; D remains unclear. TRBV6-7 is an ORF for which the function is uncertain. Trimming shortened V by 7 bases and J by 4 bases, and 7 bases separated the two germline ends. The CDR3 is 11 amino acids. As DNA, the CDR3 is TGTGCCAGCACAAGAGGCACTGAAGCTTTCTTT. Translation: CASTRGTEAFF.

This rearrangement joins TRBV6-8 to TRBJ2-7; 7 positions agree with TRBD2. Looked up from germline, CDR1 is MNHGY and CDR2 is SAAAGT. The CDR3 has 12 amino acids. The V and J ends lost 11 bases and 7 bases, in that order; junction bases with no gene match: 11. The CDR3 nucleotides read TGTGCCGGGAGATCGGGCGGGGGTGAGCAGTACTTC. It is translated as CAGRSGGGEQYF.

This clone is judged medium-sized. This rearrangement joins TRBV9 to TRBJ2-1; D tentatively reads TRBD1 or TRBD2 (5 bases each). Looked up from germline, CDR1 is SGDLS and CDR2 is YYNGEE. Trimming removed 3 bases at V and 8 bases at J, with 15 bases between. There are 14 residues in the CDR3. The CDR3, as DNA: TGTGCCAGCAGCGCCTCCGGGACGATACATGAGCAGTTCTTC. Protein: CASSASGTIHEQFF.

This clone appeared once. V gene TRBV29-1 combines with J gene TRBJ1-2; 8 bases line up with TRBD1. This CDR3 region has 15 residues. With 4 bases clipped from V and 0 bases from J, the junction kept 7 bases outside the gene matches. The germline CDR1 and CDR2 sequences are SQVTM and ANQGSEA. Here the CDR3 reads CSVGRDRFTNYGYTF. In DNA form, the CDR3 reads TGCAGCGTTGGACGGGACAGGTTCACTAACTATGGCTACACCTTC.

The chain uses TRBV28 and TRBJ1-6, with D possibly being TRBD1 (5 bases). Trimming shortened V by 7 bases and J by 6 bases, and 13 bases separated the two germline ends. CDR3 size: 14 residues. Germline lookup yields CDR1 MDHEN and CDR2 SYDVKM. CDR3 sequence (DNA): TGTGCCAGCAAGTTGGGGGGGACTAATTCACCCCTCCACTTT. This gives the protein CASKLGGTNSPLHF.

J is TRBJ1-1 and V is TRBV5-1, with a tentative D call TRBD1 (6 bases). The CDR3 is 14 amino acids. Germline CDR1 reads SGHRS; CDR2 reads YFSETQ. Trimming left V 6 bases short and J 1 base short, with 13 bases between. CDR3 sequence reads: CASTPGTQNTEAFF. CDR3 bases: TGCGCCAGCACCCCCGGGACACAGAACACTGAAGCTTTCTTT.

The chain is built from TRBV11-3 and TRBJ2-2; 14 bases map to TRBD2. Germline CDR1 and CDR2: SGHNT and YENEEA. The V gene end was trimmed by 4 bases and the J gene end by 4 bases; junction bases not matched to a gene: 14. CDR3 size: 20 residues. The CDR3 DNA is TGTGCCAGCAGCTACCCGGGACTAGCGGGAGTCGGTTTGAGCACCGGGGAGCTGTTTTTT. Translating gives CASSYPGLAGVGLSTGELFF.

By frequency in the sample, this clone is medium-sized. The chain has TRBV28 and TRBJ1-1; possibly TRBD1 for D (5 bases). Per the germline V gene, CDR1 is MDHEN and CDR2 is SYDVKM. Trimming stripped 11 bases from V and 1 base from J, with 14 bases between. There are 13 residues in the CDR3. The CDR3 DNA reads as TGTGCCTGCCAAACTGGACAGAACACTGAAGCTTTCTTT. Residues: CACQTGQNTEAFF.

In nucleotides, the CDR3 is TGCGCCAGCAGCTTGGCTCAGGGGGCGGGCGAGCAGTACTTC. This gives the protein CASSLAQGAGEQYF. The chain couples TRBV5-1 to TRBJ2-7, with 8 bases that match TRBD1. Germline loops: CDR1 SGHRS, CDR2 YFSETQ. V was clipped by 0 bases and J by 6 bases; unmatched bases: 5. This CDR3 comprises 14 residues.

In its sample, this clone was seen a few times. The chain joins TRBV4-1 to TRBJ1-6; 10 nucleotides line up with TRBD1. Germline values: CDR1 MGHRA, CDR2 YSYEKL. The CDR3 loop spans 17 amino acids. The junction had 4 bases not matched to a gene; V was cut back by 1 base and J by 4 bases. The CDR3: CASSQGQGARYNSPLHF. CDR3 nucleotide sequence: TGCGCCAGCAGCCAAGGACAGGGGGCGCGGTATAATTCACCCCTCCACTTT.

By frequency in the sample, this clone is medium-sized. The genes are TRBV27 and TRBJ2-7; 10 nucleotides align to TRBD2. The V segment lost 6 bases and the J segment 2 bases; nucleotides outside the gene matches: 7. The germline CDR1 and CDR2 sequences are MNHEY and SMNVEV (reference sequence). This CDR3 contains 15 residues. CDR3 region: CASSRRSGGAYEQYF. In DNA form, the CDR3 reads TGTGCCAGCAGCCGGCGCAGCGGGGGGGCCTACGAGCAGTACTTC.

The rearrangement joins TRBV9 to TRBJ1-3; TRBD1 might be the D (5 bases). V was clipped by 5 bases and J by 0 bases, with 15 bases between them. CDR1 is SGDLS and CDR2 is YYNGEE in the germline V gene. The CDR3 contains 16 residues. The CDR3 DNA follows: TGTGCCAGCAGTGGGGCAGGCCTGAGCTCTGGAAACACCATATATTTT. Translation gives CASSGAGLSSGNTIYF.

This clone has just a few counts. This sequence joins TRBV28 and TRBJ1-2, with 7 positions matching TRBD1. The CDR3 covers 14 residues. J lost 6 bases, V lost 1 base, and 5 bases had no gene match. The germline CDR1 and CDR2 sequences are MDHEN and SYDVKM. The CDR3 DNA is TGTGCCAGCAGTTTATCGAGACAGGGCCATGGCTACACCTTC. Translation: CASSLSRQGHGYTF.

The genes are TRBV28 and TRBJ1-2; D remains ambiguous. This CDR3 region has 16 residues. Per the germline V gene, CDR1 is MDHEN and CDR2 is SYDVKM. V lost 6 bases to trimming and J lost 0 bases, with 17 bases between them. CDR3: CASRPDGKFANYGYTF. The DNA for the CDR3 is TGTGCCAGCAGGCCCGATGGAAAATTTGCTAACTATGGCTACACCTTC.

The rearrangement uses TRBV11-3 and TRBJ1-1, with TRBD1 identical over 7 bases. V was pared by 5 bases and J by 1 base, with 10 bases of the junction left unmatched. The CDR3 contains 16 residues. Germline CDR1 and CDR2: SGHNT and YENEEA. CDR3 protein: CASSISPGQPNTEAFF. The CDR3 DNA reads TGTGCCAGCAGCATCTCCCCGGGACAGCCGAACACTGAAGCTTTCTTT.

The chain has TRBV30 and TRBJ1-1, with TRBD1 matching 7 bases. Germline V CDR1 and CDR2: GTSNPN, SVGIG (reference sequence). J gave up 1 base and V 5 bases, and 4 bases lay outside the gene matches. This CDR3 spans 13 amino acids. CDR3 protein: CAWGGQQNTEAFF. CDR3 nucleotides: TGTGCCTGGGGGGGACAGCAGAACACTGAAGCTTTCTTT. The full variable domain, its missing parts supplied by reference TRBV30 and TRBJ1-1, is SQTIHQWPATLVQPVGSPLSLECTVEGTSNPNLYWYRQAAGRGLQLLFYSVGIGQISSEVPQNLSASRPQDRQFILSSKKLLLSDSGFYLCAWGGQQNTEAFFGQGTRLTVV.

The V call is TRBV30, the J call TRBJ2-7; D is unclear. The CDR3 consists of 12 residues. CDR1 and CDR2 from the germline V gene are GTSNPN and SVGIG (reference sequence). The V and J ends lost 1 base and 1 base respectively, with 5 bases between them. This CDR3 reads CAWSDLSYEQYF. In nucleotides, the CDR3 is TGTGCCTGGAGTGACCTGTCCTACGAGCAGTACTTC. The complete variable domain, with remaining parts taken from reference TRBV30 and TRBJ2-7, reads SQTIHQWPATLVQPVGSPLSLECTVEGTSNPNLYWYRQAAGRGLQLLFYSVGIGQISSEVPQNLSASRPQDRQFILSSKKLLLSDSGFYLCAWSDLSYEQYFGPGTRLTVT.

This clone is termed medium-sized. The V call is TRBV11-3, the J call TRBJ2-1; 10 bases fit TRBD2. This CDR3 has 16 residues. Germline values: CDR1 SGHNT, CDR2 YENEEA. Trimming removed 3 bases from V and 6 bases from J; junction bases left unmatched: 8. This chain's CDR3 is CASSLIASGGANEQFF. The CDR3 DNA is TGTGCCAGCAGCTTGATTGCGAGCGGGGGGGCCAATGAGCAGTTCTTC.

This clone showed up just a few times. The rearrangement links TRBV6-7 to TRBJ1-4; D remains ambiguous. TRBV6-7 is given ORF status, its function remaining uncertain. V was clipped by 5 bases and J by 5 bases, with 15 bases between them. CDR3 size: 15 residues. The CDR3 sequence is CASSGSSLGNEKLFF. The CDR3 DNA sequence: TGTGCCAGCAGTGGAAGCAGCCTGGGAAATGAAAAACTGTTTTTT.

The rearrangement uses TRBV10-3 and TRBJ2-1; 7 positions match TRBD2. CDR3 length: 17 residues. V trimming: 0 bases; J trimming: 6 bases; junction bases outside the gene matches: 11. Germline CDR1 and CDR2: ENHRY and SYGVKD. CDR3 loop: CAISESAASGDLNEQFF. The CDR3 nucleotides read TGTGCCATCAGTGAGTCTGCGGCTAGCGGAGACCTCAATGAGCAGTTCTTC.

By its share, this clone is medium-sized. J is TRBJ1-1 and V is TRBV6-8; 8 positions agree with TRBD1. Per the germline V gene, CDR1 is MNHGY and CDR2 is SAAAGT. J lost 4 bases, V lost 6 bases, and 4 bases had no gene match. The CDR3 length is 13 residues. CDR3 sequence: CASRSTGGTEAFF. The CDR3 DNA reads as TGTGCCAGCAGGTCTACAGGGGGCACTGAAGCTTTCTTT.

This clone was seen only a few times. The chain uses TRBV6-8 and TRBJ2-7, with D perhaps given as TRBD1 or TRBD2 (6 bases each). The germline gives CDR1 MNHGY, CDR2 SAAAGT. CDR3 length: 15 amino acids. Deletions cut 10 bases from V and 2 bases from J, with 21 bases between. In DNA, the CDR3 is TGTGCCACCAGGCTTACGCGGGACACAACCTACGAGCAGTACTTC. Translating it yields CATRLTRDTTYEQYF.

This sequence joins TRBV15 and TRBJ2-3; D unresolved. Germline V CDR1 and CDR2: LNHNV, YYDKDF (reference sequence). V lost 4 bases to trimming and J lost 5 bases, with 13 bases between them. This CDR3 has 14 amino acids. This CDR3 reads CATSKDRPRDTQYF. CDR3 sequence (DNA): TGTGCCACCAGCAAGGACCGTCCCCGAGATACGCAGTATTTT.

This clone was found a few times. The chain joins TRBV15 to TRBJ1-1; possible D gene TRBD1, 6 bases. Between the trimmed V and J ends, which lost 5 bases and 11 bases, there was a span of 21 bases. The CDR3 is 14 residues long. Germline V gene data show CDR1 as LNHNV and CDR2 as YYDKDF (reference sequence). The CDR3 region is CATSPHSGVVYAFF. CDR3 bases: TGTGCCACCAGCCCCCACTCAGGGGTAGTCTACGCTTTCTTT.

J is TRBJ2-1 and V is TRBV7-7; 11 bases line up with TRBD2. With V trimmed by 5 bases and J by 3 bases, 3 bases remained unmatched. The CDR3 covers 15 residues. CDR1 is SSHAT, CDR2 FNYEAQ, per germline (reference sequence). The CDR3 protein is CASSPGTSGYNEQFF. CDR3 DNA sequence: TGTGCCAGCAGCCCTGGGACTAGCGGCTACAATGAGCAGTTCTTC. Drawing the rest from reference TRBV7-7 and TRBJ2-1, the complete variable domain is GAGVSQSPRYKVTKRGQDVTLRCDPISSHATLYWYQQALGQGPEFLTYFNYEAQPDKSGLPSDRFSAERPEGSISTLTIQRTEQRDSAMYRCASSPGTSGYNEQFFGPGTRLTVL.

This clone was seen more than once but under ten times. V gene TRBV19 combines with J gene TRBJ2-7, with D possibly matching TRBD2 (6 bases). The CDR3 sequence is 15 residues long. V lost 6 bases and J 0 bases, leaving 15 bases between the germline ends. Germline loops: CDR1 LNHDA, CDR2 SQIVND (reference sequence). CDR3 protein: CASSDVAASSYEQYF. The CDR3 DNA follows: TGTGCCAGTAGCGACGTAGCGGCGAGCTCCTACGAGCAGTACTTC. Together with reference TRBV19 and TRBJ2-7, the CDR3 gives the full variable domain: DGGITQSPKYLFRKEGQNVTLSCEQNLNHDAMYWYRQDPGQGLRLIYYSQIVNDFQKGDIAEGYSVSREKKESFPLTVTSAQKNPTAFYLCASSDVAASSYEQYFGPGTRLTVT.